The rows below give T cell receptor beta chains drawn from one sample of a study of blood T cells in healthy people across ages. In TCRdb, the 5' RACE reads were re-called with MiXCR into one record per CDR3 protein. Here the sample spans about 970,000 distinct CDR3 sequences, roughly 51% being singletons. The specimen sequenced was blood. Every receptor here comes from an older woman in good health. Each CDR3 is given with its conserved first and last residue. Fields, in order: J gene, CDR3 length, D gene, V gene, clone size, CDR3 protein, CDR3 DNA. D genes are given only for firm matches. Size values are once, few and many counts, or a class for expanded clones, and some rows have none.

TRBJ1-1 | 13 | . | TRBV29-1 | few | CSVGTAMNTEAFF | TGCAGCGTTGGCACAGCCATGAACACTGAAGCTTTCTTT
TRBJ2-7 | 12 | . | TRBV9 | . | CASSVEVHPQYF | TGTGCCAGCAGCGTAGAGGTCCACCCCCAGTACTTC
TRBJ2-3 | 15 | . | TRBV20-1 | . | CSAPQGRGNTDTQYF | TGCAGTGCTCCCCAAGGGAGGGGGAACACAGATACGCAGTATTTT
TRBJ2-5 | 12 | TRBD1 | TRBV20-1 | . | CSAGTGRETQYF | TGCAGTGCAGGGACAGGGAGGGAGACCCAGTACTTC
TRBJ2-5 | 13 | TRBD2 | TRBV20-1 | . | CSARTSGFETQYF | TGCAGTGCTAGGACTAGCGGATTTGAGACCCAGTACTTC
TRBJ2-1 | 16 | TRBD2 | TRBV18 | . | CASSPEAGPNYNEQFF | TGTGCCAGCTCACCAGAAGCGGGACCGAACTACAATGAGCAGTTCTTC
TRBJ1-5 | 10 | . | TRBV30 | few | CAWSPQPQHF | TGTGCCTGGAGCCCTCAGCCCCAGCATTTT
TRBJ2-7 | 14 | TRBD1 | TRBV6-6 | . | CASSSTGSPYEQYF | TGTGCCAGCAGCTCGACAGGGTCGCCCTACGAGCAGTACTTC
TRBJ2-3 | 13 | . | TRBV18 | . | CASSRSSTDTQYF | TGCGCCAGCAGCCGATCGAGCACAGATACGCAGTATTTT
TRBJ2-1 | 13 | . | TRBV20-1 | . | CSESRVSYNEQFF | TGCAGTGAATCACGGGTGTCCTACAATGAGCAGTTCTTC
TRBJ2-1 | 16 | . | TRBV4-1 | . | CASSQGGAQTYNEQFF | TGCGCCAGCAGCCAAGGTGGAGCCCAGACCTACAATGAGCAGTTCTTC
TRBJ2-1 | 13 | . | TRBV14 | few | CASSQALFNEQFF | TGTGCCAGCAGCCAAGCTCTATTCAATGAGCAGTTCTTC
TRBJ2-7 | 15 | . | TRBV28 | few | CASSSWGYSKYEQYF | TGTGCCAGCAGTTCCTGGGGGTACAGTAAATACGAGCAGTACTTC
TRBJ2-2 | 16 | . | TRBV13 | few | CASSLGASLNTGELFF | TGTGCCAGCAGCTTAGGGGCCAGTTTAAACACCGGGGAGCTGTTTTTT
TRBJ2-7 | 12 | . | TRBV29-1 | many | CSARDGTYEQYF | TGCAGCGCCCGGGACGGTACCTACGAGCAGTACTTC
TRBJ2-3 | 14 | . | TRBV28 | . | CASSFTGTTDTQYF | TGTGCCAGCAGTTTTACAGGTACCACAGATACGCAGTATTTT
TRBJ1-5 | 13 | . | TRBV29-1 | few | CSVRTRRDQPQHF | TGCAGCGTGAGGACTAGAAGGGATCAGCCCCAGCATTTT
TRBJ1-4 | 15 | TRBD1 | TRBV11-2 | . | CASSLGDRDVEKLFF | TGTGCCAGCAGCTTAGGGGACAGGGATGTCGAAAAACTGTTTTTT
TRBJ1-5 | 14 | . | TRBV7-9 | many | CASSLPGWDQPQHF | TGTGCCAGCAGCTTACCGGGTTGGGATCAGCCCCAGCATTTT
TRBJ2-5 | 15 | TRBD2 | TRBV28 | few | CASSSPGLAGERQYF | TGTGCCAGCAGTTCCCCAGGACTGGCGGGAGAGCGACAGTACTTC
TRBJ2-2 | 12 | . | TRBV18 | . | CASSATAGELFF | TGTGCCAGCTCTGCTACGGCCGGGGAGCTGTTTTTT
TRBJ2-3 | 16 | TRBD1 | TRBV7-9 | once | CASSHLGTGSTDTQYF | TGTGCCAGCAGCCACCTGGGGACAGGTAGTACAGATACGCAGTATTTT
TRBJ2-1 | 13 | . | TRBV7-2 | many | CASSGGGQNEQFF | TGTGCCAGCTCCGGTGGAGGACAGAATGAGCAGTTCTTC
TRBJ2-7 | 15 | TRBD1 | TRBV6-6 | . | CASSNPGQGDYEQYF | TGTGCCAGCAGTAATCCCGGACAGGGGGACTACGAGCAGTACTTC
TRBJ2-1 | 11 | . | TRBV20-1 | . | CSARTHNERFF | TGCAGTGCTAGGACTCACAATGAGCGGTTCTTC
TRBJ2-1 | 14 | . | TRBV7-2 | . | CASSFSQSYNEQFF | TGTGCCAGCAGCTTTAGTCAGTCCTACAATGAGCAGTTCTTC
TRBJ1-1 | 15 | TRBD1 | TRBV20-1 | . | CSATKGEQGGTEAFF | TGCAGTGCTACCAAGGGGGAACAGGGGGGCACTGAAGCTTTCTTT
TRBJ1-2 | 13 | . | TRBV12-3/TRBV12-4 | few | CASSLTTSGGYTF | TGTGCCAGCAGTCTGACGACCAGCGGTGGCTACACCTTC
TRBJ1-2 | 14 | . | TRBV3-1 | . | CASSQGTDLYGYTF | TGTGCCAGCAGCCAAGGGACGGATCTATATGGCTACACCTTC
TRBJ2-1 | 15 | . | TRBV5-5 | . | CASSTKNGYDNEQFF | TGTGCCAGCAGCACAAAGAACGGATACGACAATGAGCAGTTCTTC
TRBJ2-3 | 17 | TRBD2 | TRBV7-9 | . | CASSLRSGRAPTDTQYF | TGTGCCAGCAGCTTAAGGAGCGGGAGGGCCCCCACAGATACGCAGTATTTT
TRBJ2-4 | 15 | . | TRBV12-3/TRBV12-4 | . | CASSLAGVVKNIQYF | TGTGCCAGCAGTTTAGCGGGAGTGGTCAAAAACATTCAGTACTTC
TRBJ2-5 | 14 | TRBD1 | TRBV2 | . | CASSDRTGAGEQYF | TGTGCCAGCAGTGACCGGACAGGGGCTGGTGAGCAGTACTTC
TRBJ1-4 | 15 | . | TRBV4-1 | . | CASSQVGANNEKLFF | TGCGCCAGCAGCCAAGTTGGGGCAAATAATGAAAAACTGTTTTTT
TRBJ2-5 | 14 | . | TRBV2 | few | CASSGGWQRETQYF | TGTGCCAGCAGTGGGGGATGGCAGAGAGAGACCCAGTACTTC
TRBJ1-4 | 13 | . | TRBV29-1 | few | CSVAIQGGEKLFF | TGCAGCGTTGCTATCCAGGGAGGCGAAAAACTGTTTTTT
TRBJ2-1 | 14 | . | TRBV27 | . | CASAIRALGNEQFF | TGTGCCAGCGCGATACGGGCCCTGGGGAATGAGCAGTTCTTC
TRBJ2-3 | 18 | . | TRBV3-1 | . | CASSQVYLVTRDTDTQYF | TGCGCCAGCAGCCAAGTTTATTTGGTGACGAGAGACACAGATACGCAGTATTTT
TRBJ2-3 | 16 | TRBD2 | TRBV6-1 | . | CASSEITSGRTDTQYF | TGTGCCAGCAGTGAAATAACTAGCGGGAGAACAGATACGCAGTATTTT
TRBJ2-7 | 16 | TRBD2 | TRBV5-5 | . | CASSLIAGGSSYEQYF | TGTGCCAGCAGCTTGATAGCGGGAGGGAGCTCCTACGAGCAGTACTTC
TRBJ2-1 | 14 | . | TRBV20-1 | . | CSARTPSSYNEQFF | TGCAGTGCGAGGACCCCGAGCTCCTACAATGAGCAGTTCTTC
TRBJ2-1 | 15 | . | TRBV9 | . | CASSVAGGAHNEQFF | TGTGCCAGCAGCGTAGCGGGCGGGGCCCACAATGAGCAGTTCTTC
TRBJ1-6 | 14 | TRBD1 | TRBV20-1 | . | CSARPDREASPPHF | TGCAGTGCTAGACCGGACAGGGAGGCTTCACCCCCCCACTTT
TRBJ1-1 | 15 | . | TRBV7-9 | . | CASSLEASLDTEAFF | TGTGCCAGCAGCTTAGAGGCGTCGTTAGACACTGAAGCTTTCTTT
TRBJ2-5 | 17 | TRBD1 | TRBV12-3/TRBV12-4 | . | CASSFVIGTGIQETQYF | TGTGCCAGCAGTTTTGTGATTGGGACAGGGATCCAAGAGACCCAGTACTTC
TRBJ2-5 | 14 | TRBD1 | TRBV5-1 | . | CASSFWTGKETQYF | TGCGCCAGCAGCTTCTGGACAGGCAAAGAGACCCAGTACTTC
TRBJ1-2 | 15 | . | TRBV6-5 | . | CASSYNQQGMGGYTF | TGTGCCAGCAGTTACAATCAGCAGGGGATGGGAGGCTACACCTTC
TRBJ2-1 | 13 | . | TRBV29-1 | . | CSVTGTNYNEQFF | TGCAGCGTCACCGGGACAAATTACAATGAGCAGTTCTTC
TRBJ2-5 | 17 | TRBD2 | TRBV18 | . | CASSPPMPAGDQETQYF | TGTGCCAGCTCACCACCGATGCCAGCGGGAGACCAAGAGACCCAGTACTTC
TRBJ2-1 | 16 | TRBD1 | TRBV29-1 | . | CSVEKPGTGSYNEQFF | TGCAGCGTTGAAAAGCCCGGGACAGGGTCCTACAATGAGCAGTTCTTC
TRBJ1-5 | 15 | . | TRBV2 | few | CASSDRLYSNQPQHF | TGTGCCAGCAGTGACAGGCTTTATAGCAATCAGCCCCAGCATTTT
TRBJ2-3 | 16 | TRBD2 | TRBV6-1 | few | CASSDEASGYTDTQYF | TGTGCCAGCAGTGATGAGGCTAGCGGATACACAGATACGCAGTATTTT
TRBJ1-6 | 15 | . | TRBV5-1 | few | CASSLEGVSYSPLHF | TGCGCCAGCAGCTTGGAGGGGGTCAGCTATTCACCCCTCCACTTT
TRBJ2-3 | 17 | TRBD1 | TRBV18 | . | CASSLRLGDRGTDTQYF | TGTGCCAGCTCACTACGACTTGGGGACAGGGGCACAGATACGCAGTATTTT
TRBJ2-3 | 16 | TRBD2 | TRBV20-1 | few | CSARPGLAGSADTQYF | TGCAGTGCGAGGCCGGGACTAGCGGGATCGGCAGATACGCAGTATTTT
TRBJ1-2 | 17 | . | TRBV5-1 | . | CASSSHGGPLKFDGYTF | TGCGCCAGCAGCTCCCACGGGGGCCCGCTGAAATTTGATGGCTACACCTTC
TRBJ2-1 | 14 | TRBD2 | TRBV2 | . | CATRGEVTYNEQFF | TGTGCCACCCGGGGGGAGGTCACCTACAATGAGCAGTTCTTC
TRBJ2-7 | 13 | TRBD1 | TRBV20-1 | . | CSASRQGRHEQYF | TGCAGTGCCAGTCGACAGGGACGACACGAGCAGTACTTC
TRBJ2-7 | 15 | TRBD2 | TRBV12-3/TRBV12-4 | . | CASSFGLAGDYEQYF | TGTGCCAGCAGTTTCGGATTAGCGGGAGACTACGAGCAGTACTTC